This T cell receptor beta chain was profiled in a study of vaccination and CD4 T cells after COVID-19. Overall study context: A few convalescent patients gave samples at day 14 and days 161 to 241 post-vaccination. The study, taken as a whole, reports: When vaccine-specific clones from convalescent patients were examined, 304 of 307 were spike mono-reactive.

The Oncomine TCR Beta short-read assay generated sequence data from the DNA of cultured CD4+ T cells. TCRdb re-called the PCR reads with MiXCR, one entry per CDR3 protein. Found here are around 23,000 distinct CDR3 sequences, 40% to 55% of them singletons; the top ten hold around 4.1%. A remark on this clonotype: Its antigen remains unknown.

As to time point: late sampling 161 to 241 days after vaccination in a few convalescent patients. Documented treatment: roughly 10-day PBMC culture with coronavirus spike peptide pools or control peptides (ViraFEST assay). This clonotype was sampled from a human donor who had recovered from COVID-19. The sequences come from CD4+ T cells from blood, cultured in vitro, collected about 7 months after SARS-CoV-2 vaccination.

CDR3 in amino acids: CATSESPGQGGGGEQFF. In DNA, the CDR3 is TGTGCCACCAGTGAGAGTCCGGGACAGGGTGGTGGAGGTGAGCAGTTCTTC. The chain links TRBV24-1 to TRBJ2-1; 9 nucleotides match TRBD1. Germline values: CDR1 KGHDR, CDR2 SFDVKD. J lost 9 bases, V lost 4 bases, and 15 bases had no gene match. This CDR3 region has 17 residues.